This entry features one T cell receptor beta chain sequence. The target antigen is unknown. Sequenced by immunoSEQ multiplex PCR; TCRdb stores in-frame clones only, minus some. Seen here are about 76,000 clones, approximately 85% observed once, and the top ten hold approximately 5.1%. Collection of blood occurred at baseline, at cycle 4 day 1, and at cycle 7 day 1. These data belong to a study of OX40 agonist ivuxolimab in advanced cancers. Study-level points and caveats: Researchers did not determine the expanded peripheral T cells' antigen specificity. Relative to CD4+ cells, CD8+ T cells on average had more expanded clones.

This TCR was recovered from an adult with an advanced solid tumor such as melanoma, head and neck, liver or kidney cancer. The sequences come from CD4+ or CD8+ T cells sorted from blood, collected in a trial of the OX40 agonist ivuxolimab.

CDR3 sequence: CATSRDSVGGTGQEYNEQFF. The CDR3 nucleotides are TGTGCCACCAGCAGAGATTCTGTTGGGGGGACGGGACAGGAGTACAATGAGCAGTTCTTC. The gene calls are TRBV15 and TRBJ2-1; 8 positions match TRBD1. The V segment lost 0 bases and the J segment 4 bases; nucleotides outside the gene matches: 17. CDR1 is LNHNV and CDR2 is YYDKDF in the germline V gene (reference sequence). The CDR3 extends over 20 amino acids.